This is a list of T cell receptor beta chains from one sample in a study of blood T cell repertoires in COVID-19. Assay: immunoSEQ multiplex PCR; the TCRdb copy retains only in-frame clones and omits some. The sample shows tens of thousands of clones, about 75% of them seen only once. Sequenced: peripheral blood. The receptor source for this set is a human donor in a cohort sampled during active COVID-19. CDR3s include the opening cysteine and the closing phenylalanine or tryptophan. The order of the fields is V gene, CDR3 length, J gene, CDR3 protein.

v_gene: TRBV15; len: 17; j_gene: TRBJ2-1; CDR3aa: CATSGWGRGGGYNEQFF
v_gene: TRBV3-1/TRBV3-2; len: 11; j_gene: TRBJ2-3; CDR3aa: CASSQQNTQYF
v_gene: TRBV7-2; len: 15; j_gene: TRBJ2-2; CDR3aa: CARGRGGPDTGELFF
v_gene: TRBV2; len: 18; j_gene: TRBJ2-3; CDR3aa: CASSEIGRGQGRPDTQYF
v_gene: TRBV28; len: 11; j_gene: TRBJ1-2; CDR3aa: CASTNYYGYTF
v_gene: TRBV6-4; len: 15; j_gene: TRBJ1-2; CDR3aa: CASSPGTASNYGYTF
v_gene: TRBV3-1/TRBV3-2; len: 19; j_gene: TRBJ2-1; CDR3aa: CASSQGPKTSGRAYNEQFF
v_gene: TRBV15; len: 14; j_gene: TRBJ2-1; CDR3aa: CATSRTTGKNEQFF
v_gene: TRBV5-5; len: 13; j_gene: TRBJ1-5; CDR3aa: CASSLNRDQPQHF
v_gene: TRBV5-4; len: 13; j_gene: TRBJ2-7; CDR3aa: CASSSGGGNEQYF
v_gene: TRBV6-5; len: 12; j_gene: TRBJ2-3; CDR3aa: CASTNPGDTQYF
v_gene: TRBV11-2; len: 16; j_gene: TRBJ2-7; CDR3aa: CASSLDWGHVSYEQYF
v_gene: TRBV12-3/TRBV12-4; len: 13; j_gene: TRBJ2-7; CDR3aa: CASRMDTSYEQYF
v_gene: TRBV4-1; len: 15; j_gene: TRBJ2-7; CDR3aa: CASSQGVGSGREQYF
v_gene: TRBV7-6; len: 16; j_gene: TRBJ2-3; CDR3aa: CASGPWGGAYTDTQYF
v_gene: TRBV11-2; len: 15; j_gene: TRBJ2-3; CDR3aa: CASSLRQVLTDTQYF
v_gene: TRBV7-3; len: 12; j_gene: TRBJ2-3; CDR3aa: CASSGSADTQYF
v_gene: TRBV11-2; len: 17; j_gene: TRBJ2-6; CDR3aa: CASSLRFGRAGANVLTF
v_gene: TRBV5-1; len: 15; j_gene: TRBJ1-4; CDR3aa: CASSSGQGANEKLFF
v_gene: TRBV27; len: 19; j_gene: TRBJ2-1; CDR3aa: CASSLSSTTGQVSYNEQFF
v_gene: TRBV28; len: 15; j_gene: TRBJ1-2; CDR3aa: CASSTIGRGPYGYTF
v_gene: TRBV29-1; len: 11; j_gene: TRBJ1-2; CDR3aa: CSTAEGYGYTF
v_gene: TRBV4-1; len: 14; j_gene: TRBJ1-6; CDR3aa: CASRVGTDNSPLHF
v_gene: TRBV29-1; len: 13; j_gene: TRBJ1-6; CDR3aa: CSVAEEMNSPLHF
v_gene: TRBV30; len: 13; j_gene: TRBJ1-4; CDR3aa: CAWSEGQGEKLFF
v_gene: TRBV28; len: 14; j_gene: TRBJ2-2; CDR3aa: CASTLIRGTGELFF
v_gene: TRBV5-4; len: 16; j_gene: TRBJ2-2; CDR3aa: CASSLGVGGGTGELFF
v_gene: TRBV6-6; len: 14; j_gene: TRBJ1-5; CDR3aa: CASSLGGVNQPQHF
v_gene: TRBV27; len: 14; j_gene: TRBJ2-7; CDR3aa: CASSLLQGAYEQYF
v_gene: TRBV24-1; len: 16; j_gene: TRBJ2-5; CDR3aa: CATSDSKRGGQETQYF
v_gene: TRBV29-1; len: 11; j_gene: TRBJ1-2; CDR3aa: CSVLTGYGYTF
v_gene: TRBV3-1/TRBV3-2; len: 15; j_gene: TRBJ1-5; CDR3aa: CASSQDTRANQPQHF
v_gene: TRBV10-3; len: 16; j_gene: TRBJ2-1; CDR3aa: CAISEQLTPSAHEQFF
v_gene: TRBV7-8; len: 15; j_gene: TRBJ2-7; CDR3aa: CASSLGLAPSYEQYF
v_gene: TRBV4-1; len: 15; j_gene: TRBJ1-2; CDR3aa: CASSQTRQATGGYTF
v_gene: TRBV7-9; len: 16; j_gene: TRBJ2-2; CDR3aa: CASSLFGGANTGELFF
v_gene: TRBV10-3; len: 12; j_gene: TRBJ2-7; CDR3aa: CAISDRQDEQYF
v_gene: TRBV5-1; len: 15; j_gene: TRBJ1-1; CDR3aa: CASSLGQGKATEAFF
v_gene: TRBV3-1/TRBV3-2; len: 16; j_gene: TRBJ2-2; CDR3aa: CASSQDPAGGPGELFF
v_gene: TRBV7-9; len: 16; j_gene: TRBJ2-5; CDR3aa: CASSPIGLAGQETQYF
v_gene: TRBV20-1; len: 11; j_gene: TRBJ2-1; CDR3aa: CSARDWSEQFF
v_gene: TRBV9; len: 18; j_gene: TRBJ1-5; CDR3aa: CASKRGGRWPGSNQPQHF
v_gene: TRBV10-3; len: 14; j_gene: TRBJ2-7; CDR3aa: CAISESTGVREQYF
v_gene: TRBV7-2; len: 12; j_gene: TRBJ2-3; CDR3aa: CASSRDRGTQYF
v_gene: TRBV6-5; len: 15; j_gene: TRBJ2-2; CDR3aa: CASRGGPWNTGELFF
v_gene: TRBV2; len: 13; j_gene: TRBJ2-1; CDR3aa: CASRGLRGNEQFF
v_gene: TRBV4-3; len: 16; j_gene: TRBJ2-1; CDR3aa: CASSAAPSGGYNEQFF
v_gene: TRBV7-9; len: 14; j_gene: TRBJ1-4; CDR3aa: CASSLVTGSEKLFF
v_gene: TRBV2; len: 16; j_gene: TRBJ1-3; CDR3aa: CASSEGTANSGNTIYF
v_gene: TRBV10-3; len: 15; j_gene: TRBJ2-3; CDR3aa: CAISESTGAADTQYF
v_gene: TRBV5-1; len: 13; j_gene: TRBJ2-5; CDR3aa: CASSSLEVETQYF
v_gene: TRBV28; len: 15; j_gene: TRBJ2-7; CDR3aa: CASISSGTARYEQYF
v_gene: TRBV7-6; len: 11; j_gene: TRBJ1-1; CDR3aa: CASSSGIVAFF